Listed here is a single T cell receptor (beta chain). Its target is unknown. This record comes from a study of cytomegalovirus exposure and HLA in healthy donors. Study-wide findings and caveats: Listed as cytomegalovirus-associated were about 160 TCR beta chains.

With 60 Vbeta and 13 Jbeta primers, the PCR was carried out. Sequenced by immunoSEQ multiplex PCR; TCRdb stores in-frame clones only, minus some. The top ten clones hold more than 3.5% of a sample with 180,000 or so clones, 77% of them seen once. The germline CDR1 and CDR2 sequences are LGHNA and YSLEER. The V gene end was trimmed by 4 bases and the J gene end by 3 bases; junction bases not matched to a gene: 9. This CDR3 spans 16 amino acids. Nominally healthy donors provided the samples, though records likely missed some immune exposures. The rearrangement joins TRBV4-3 to TRBJ1-5; 7 bases agree with TRBD1. Sequencing was carried out using PBMCs. This clonotype was obtained from a woman aged 55-69 years in good health and CMV-seropositive. CDR3 in DNA: TGCGCCAGCAGCCCCTCACCAGACAGGGTCAATCAGCCCCAGCATTTT. Protein sequence: CASSPSPDRVNQPQHF.